Listed below are T cell receptor beta chains from one sample, sequenced in a study of cytomegalovirus exposure and HLA in healthy donors. Measured with immunoSEQ multiplex PCR; TCRdb has only the in-frame clones, and not every one. The data hold about 180,000 clones, with less than 85% observed a single time. Sequenced material: PBMCs. Receptor source: a man between 18 and 29 years old in good health and CMV-seronegative. Both conserved end residues are trimmed from each CDR3.

TRBJ2-1 TRBV25-1 ASSLRETNEQF
TRBJ1-1 TRBV6-5 ASSRGNEAF
TRBJ2-7 TRBV28 ASTLGLRYEQY
TRBJ2-7 TRBV27 ASSLADSSSYEQY
TRBJ1-2 TRBV5-1 ASSPLTTGVTGYGYT
TRBJ1-6 TRBV5-4 ASSRSWGGGYNSPLH
TRBJ2-7 TRBV5-1 ASSLSLAGGATSYEQY
TRBJ2-7 TRBV29-1 SVGKMHGIQVDEQY
TRBJ1-4 TRBV12-1 ASSFAPKRGKLF
TRBJ2-1 TRBV7-9 SSSLGTVPSEQF
TRBJ2-2 TRBV2 ATSVEPGELF
TRBJ2-7 TRBV25-1 ASSDPGGSVYEQY
TRBJ2-1 TRBV28 ASSLSFGGVEREGGVGNEQF
TRBJ1-1 TRBV27 ASSLAGFGTEAF